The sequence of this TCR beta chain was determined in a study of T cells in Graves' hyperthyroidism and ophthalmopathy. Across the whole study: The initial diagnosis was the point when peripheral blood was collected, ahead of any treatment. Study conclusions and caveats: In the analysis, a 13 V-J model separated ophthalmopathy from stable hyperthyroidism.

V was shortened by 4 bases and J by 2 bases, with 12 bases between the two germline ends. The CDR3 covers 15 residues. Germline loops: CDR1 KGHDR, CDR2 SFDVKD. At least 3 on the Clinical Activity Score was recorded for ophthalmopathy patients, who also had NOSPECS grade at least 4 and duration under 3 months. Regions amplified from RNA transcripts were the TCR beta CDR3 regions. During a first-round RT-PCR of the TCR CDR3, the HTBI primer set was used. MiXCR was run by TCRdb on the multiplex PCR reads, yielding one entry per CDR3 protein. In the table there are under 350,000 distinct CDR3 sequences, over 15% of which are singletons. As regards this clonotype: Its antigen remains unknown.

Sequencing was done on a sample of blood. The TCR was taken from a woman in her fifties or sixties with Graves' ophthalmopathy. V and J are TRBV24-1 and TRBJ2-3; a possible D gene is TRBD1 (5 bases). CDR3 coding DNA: TGTGCCACCAGTGACCCCCGGACACCCACAGATACGCAGTATTTT. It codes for CATSDPRTPTDTQYF.